This T cell receptor beta chain was identified during a study of response to subunit inactivated influenza vaccine. TCRdb redid the calling of the RT-PCR reads with MiXCR, one entry per CDR3 protein. The repertoire consists of more than 500,000 distinct CDR3 sequences, with 11% occurring once and the leading ten covering approximately 10%. V trimming: 3 bases; J trimming: 3 bases; junction bases outside the gene matches: 10. The germline V gene has CDR1 MDHEN and CDR2 SYDVKM. This CDR3 spans 18 amino acids. The same sample was also used in a study of T cells expressing NK-cell markers. That work adds: The cDNA for TCR beta came from 5'RACE template switching with UMIs. The dominant NKG2C+ clonotypes represented 1.0-7.0% of CD8+ T cells in over 5 donors. Among several donors, these clonotypes also ranked first in the CD3+CD56-NKG2C+ fraction.

The starting material was PBMCs from blood, obtained on the day of vaccination. V and J are TRBV28 and TRBJ2-1, with 11 bases that match TRBD2. The TCR sequence derives from a man aged 50 to 59 who received an inactivated influenza vaccine. The CDR3 is CASSLEFVAGGSYNEQFF. The CDR3 bases are TGTGCCAGCAGTTTGGAATTTGTAGCGGGAGGGAGCTACAATGAGCAGTTCTTC.